These 29 T cell receptor beta chains came from one sample sequenced in a study of beta chain features in type 1 diabetes (dated 2018 in TCRdb). The antigens for these receptors are not known. General study outcomes and caveats: Type 1 diabetes patients showed a moderate but significant shortening of TCRB CDR3 length in all four CD4+ subsets.

Library prep was done by the immunoSEQ multiplex PCR assay. The entire isolated RNA was reverse transcribed using the High Capacity cDNA Reverse Transcription Kit, and thus expressed TCRB transcripts were sequenced. TCRdb took this table from immuneACCESS and kept in-frame rearrangements with V and J called. Such tables lack part of the clones; where checked against another copy, unresolved V genes explain under half of the gap, and the rest is unexplained. The sample table records 550,000 to 850,000 clones; 13% of these occur just once. Of the sample, approximately 0.022% falls within the top ten clones. Sequenced: naive CD4+ T cells from blood. Per the publication, the cell subset or site label means: true naive CD4+ T cells. The receptors here all came from a man in his late teens or twenties with type 1 diabetes.

Only a few counts were recorded for this clone. The gene calls are TRBV12-5 and TRBJ1-1; D ambiguous. V was shortened by 7 bases and J by 3 bases, with 15 bases between the two germline ends. Germline-derived CDR1 and CDR2 are LGHNT and FRNRAP. The CDR3 has 14 amino acids. This CDR3 reads CASASRLGHTEAFF. The DNA of the CDR3 is TGTGCTAGTGCCTCGAGGCTAGGGCACACTGAAGCTTTCTTT.

The chain combines TRBV18 with TRBJ2-7, with 7 bases aligning to TRBD2. The length of the CDR3 is 18 residues. Germline values: CDR1 KGHSH, CDR2 LQKENI. J lost 2 bases, V lost 2 bases, and 15 bases had no gene match. CDR3 region: CASSPFAGRVEAAYEQYF. CDR3 bases: TGTGCCAGCTCACCATTCGCAGGGAGGGTTGAGGCGGCCTACGAGCAGTACTTC.

This clone was counted only a few times. The chain links TRBV4-2 to TRBJ2-7, with TRBD1 matching over 8 bases. Germline V gene lookup returns CDR1 LGHNA and CDR2 YNFKEQ. V lost 0 bases to trimming and J lost 0 bases; unmatched junction nucleotides: 4. The CDR3 has 16 amino acids. The DNA of the CDR3 is TGTGCCAGCAGCCAAGATGAGGGGACAGGCTCCTACGAGCAGTACTTC. Translation: CASSQDEGTGSYEQYF.

This clone was found a few times. The V and J genes are TRBV13 and TRBJ1-2; the D is unclear. The CDR3 consists of 14 residues. Between the trimmed V and J ends, which lost 3 bases and 3 bases, there was a span of 11 bases. CDR1 and CDR2 (germline): PRHDT, FYEKMQ (reference sequence). CDR3 sequence: CASSLTTKDYGYTF. DNA for the CDR3: TGTGCCAGCAGCTTGACTACTAAGGACTATGGCTACACCTTC.

The CDR3 DNA reads TGTGCCAGCAGTGAATCCACGGGGGGAGAGACCCAGTACTTC. Translation: CASSESTGGETQYF. This rearrangement joins TRBV2 to TRBJ2-5; 7 nucleotides match TRBD2. The CDR3 loop spans 14 amino acids. Trimming took 2 bases from V and 4 from J; bases not matched to a gene: 4. In germline, CDR1 is SNHLY, CDR2 FYNNEI. Full variable domain (missing parts from reference TRBV2 and TRBJ2-5): EPEVTQTPSHQVTQMGQEVILRCVPISNHLYFYWYRQILGQKVEFLVSFYNNEISEKSEIFDDQFSVERPDGSNFTLKIRSTKLEDSAMYFCASSESTGGETQYFGPGTRLLVL.

This clone appeared a few times. The chain joins TRBV5-1 to TRBJ1-1; TRBD1 matches at 10 bases. CDR1 is SGHRS, CDR2 YFSETQ, per germline. V was pared by 4 bases and J by 8 bases, with 8 bases of the junction left unmatched. This CDR3 region has 14 residues. CDR3 DNA sequence: TGCGCCAGCAGCCCGGGGACAGGGGAGAGCGAAGCTTTCTTT. Protein sequence: CASSPGTGESEAFF.

This clone was found a few times. The chain has TRBV7-9 and TRBJ1-1; D is uncertain. The germline V and J ends were trimmed by 3 bases and 2 bases, with 16 bases remaining between them. Looked up from germline, CDR1 is SEHNR and CDR2 is FQNEAQ (reference sequence). The CDR3 has 16 residues. The CDR3: CASSLALVGSNTEAFF. CDR3 nucleotides: TGTGCCAGCAGCTTGGCCCTAGTAGGATCCAACACTGAAGCTTTCTTT.

In this sample, this clone turned up a few times. This chain joins TRBV7-9 and TRBJ2-3; the match to TRBD1 covers 7 bases. J gave up 5 bases and V 3 bases, and 2 bases lay outside the gene matches. In germline, CDR1 is SEHNR, CDR2 FQNEAQ (reference sequence). The CDR3 has 13 amino acids. DNA of the CDR3: TGTGCCAGCAGCTTTACAGGGGAAGATACGCAGTATTTT. Protein sequence: CASSFTGEDTQYF.

This clone turned up a few times. V is TRBV25-1 and J is TRBJ1-6, with a tentative D call TRBD1 (6 bases). This CDR3 has 13 amino acids. CDR1 and CDR2 from the germline V gene are MGHDK and SYGVNS. V shed 7 bases and J shed 4 bases, with 8 bases lying between them. CDR3 residues: CASNGQYNSPLHF. DNA of the CDR3: TGTGCCAGCAACGGACAGTATAATTCACCCCTCCACTTT.

This clone has a handful of counts. This rearrangement joins TRBV4-1 to TRBJ1-1; D not resolved. The CDR3 is 14 amino acids. The germline V gene has CDR1 MGHRA and CDR2 YSYEKL. Between the trimmed V and J ends, which lost 4 bases and 2 bases, there was a span of 11 bases. The chain's CDR3 is CASSRPGGNTEAFF. CDR3 sequence (DNA): TGCGCCAGCAGCCGACCTGGAGGAAACACTGAAGCTTTCTTT.

The V call is TRBV6-1, the J call TRBJ2-6; possible D gene TRBD1, 6 bases. V lost 4 bases and J lost 0, with 10 bases in between. The germline V gene has CDR1 MNHNS and CDR2 SASEGT. The CDR3 consists of 16 residues. CDR3 coding DNA: TGTGCCAGCAGTGGCGAACAGGGCTCTGGGGCCAACGTCCTGACTTTC. Protein: CASSGEQGSGANVLTF.

This clone has only a few counts. The chain links TRBV11-3 to TRBJ2-3, with 8 nucleotides matching TRBD1. The junction had 11 bases not matched to a gene; V was cut back by 0 bases and J by 3 bases. The CDR3 runs 18 residues. Germline lookup yields CDR1 SGHNT and CDR2 YENEEA. This chain's CDR3 is CASSLDPSGRGLTDTQYF. CDR3 in DNA: TGTGCCAGCAGCTTAGACCCCTCTGGCAGGGGGCTGACAGATACGCAGTATTTT.

The chain combines TRBV4-1 with TRBJ2-6, with D unclear. CDR3 length: 17 residues. Trimming took off 1 base at V and 2 bases at J, with 12 bases between the two ends. Germline assignment: CDR1 MGHRA and CDR2 YSYEKL. The CDR3 is CASSQVERVAGANVLTF. The DNA for the CDR3 is TGCGCCAGCAGCCAAGTAGAACGAGTCGCTGGGGCCAACGTCCTGACTTTC.

Comment on this clone: This specimen includes other DNA sequences encoding the same CDR3. The gene calls are TRBV7-9 and TRBJ2-5; D unclear. V lost 5 bases, J lost 1 base, and 8 bases lay in between. CDR1 and CDR2 (germline): SEHNR, FQNEAQ (reference sequence). The CDR3 consists of 13 residues. The CDR3 is CASSPRTQETQYF. In DNA form, the CDR3 reads TGTGCCAGCAGCCCAAGGACCCAAGAGACCCAGTACTTC.

The CDR3 protein is CAIRGLAGNTDTQYF. CDR3 DNA: TGTGCCATCAGAGGACTAGCGGGGAACACAGATACGCAGTATTTT. J is TRBJ2-3 and V is TRBV10-3, with 12 nucleotides matching TRBD2. CDR1 is ENHRY and CDR2 is SYGVKD in the germline V gene. The CDR3 length is 15 residues. Trimming took 6 bases from V and 2 from J; bases not matched to a gene: 3.

The rearrangement joins TRBV5-6 to TRBJ1-1; D not resolved. Germline lookup yields CDR1 SGHDT and CDR2 YYEEEE. CDR3 length equals 12 residues. Trimming left V 3 bases short and J 1 base short, with 4 bases between. This CDR3 is CASSWGNTEAFF. The CDR3 nucleotides are TGTGCCAGCAGCTGGGGGAACACTGAAGCTTTCTTT. Together with reference TRBV5-6 and TRBJ1-1, the CDR3 gives the full variable domain: DAGVTQSPTHLIKTRGQQVTLRCSPKSGHDTVSWYQQALGQGPQFIFQYYEEEERQRGNFPDRFSGHQFPNYSSELNVNALLLGDSALYLCASSWGNTEAFFGQGTRLTVV.

The chain employs TRBV5-6 and TRBJ2-2; unclear D gene. V lost 4 bases and J 4 bases, leaving 8 bases between the germline ends. Germline CDR1 reads SGHDT; CDR2 reads YYEEEE. CDR3 size: 13 residues. The CDR3: CASSRRVTGELFF. CDR3 sequence (DNA): TGTGCCAGCAGCAGACGGGTCACCGGGGAGCTGTTTTTT.

The chain joins TRBV18 to TRBJ2-5, with D perhaps matching TRBD1 (6 bases). The CDR3 totals 15 residues. Germline V CDR1 and CDR2: KGHSH, LQKENI. Between the trimmed V and J ends, which lost 2 bases and 9 bases, there was a span of 19 bases. For the CDR3, the DNA is TGTGCCAGCTCACCATCGGCAGGGGATCCCTTGGCCCAGTACTTC. It encodes CASSPSAGDPLAQYF.

This clone was counted only a few times. This chain uses TRBV28 with TRBJ1-1; D is unclear. CDR1 is MDHEN and CDR2 is SYDVKM in the germline V gene. Trimming took 2 bases from V and 3 from J, leaving 10 bases between them. CDR3 length: 14 amino acids. CDR3 amino acids: CASSLIRSYTEAFF. The CDR3 DNA sequence: TGTGCCAGCAGTTTAATCCGTTCGTACACTGAAGCTTTCTTT.

This clone was observed a few times. The V call is TRBV7-2, the J call TRBJ1-1; the D gene is possibly TRBD1 (6 bases). This CDR3 is built from 13 residues. Trimming took off 5 bases at V and 4 bases at J, with 11 bases between the two ends. CDR1 is SGHTA and CDR2 is FQGNSA in the germline V gene. This chain's CDR3 is CASSALGATEAFF. CDR3 DNA: TGTGCCAGCAGCGCGTTGGGGGCCACTGAAGCTTTCTTT.

There are a few counts of this clone. V gene TRBV5-4 combines with J gene TRBJ2-1; TRBD2 agrees at 10 bases. Trimming at V came to 6 bases and at J to 9 bases, leaving 15 bases not matched to a gene. Looked up from germline, CDR1 is SGHNT and CDR2 is YYREEE (reference sequence). The CDR3 totals 16 residues. Here the CDR3 reads CASTRGGLAGDVEQFF. The DNA of the CDR3 is TGTGCCAGCACCCGAGGCGGGCTAGCGGGGGATGTTGAGCAGTTCTTC.

This sequence joins TRBV7-2 and TRBJ2-1, with D maybe TRBD1 (6 bases). CDR1 and CDR2 (germline): SGHTA, FQGNSA. The CDR3 sequence is 15 residues long. Trimming took off 7 bases at V and 10 bases at J, with 23 bases between the two ends. The CDR3 sequence is CASNPGVYPPREQFF. CDR3 DNA: TGTGCCAGCAACCCAGGGGTTTACCCCCCTAGAGAGCAGTTCTTC. Variable domain in full (rest from reference TRBV7-2 and TRBJ2-1): GAGVSQSPSNKVTEKGKDVELRCDPISGHTALYWYRQSLGQGLEFLIYFQGNSAPDKSGLPSDRFSAERTGGSVSTLTIQRTQQEDSAVYLCASNPGVYPPREQFFGPGTRLTVL.

This clone was seen only a few times. This sample includes further DNA sequences coding for the same CDR3. CDR3 DNA sequence: TGTGCCAGCAGTTTAAGTGGGGATGGCTACACCTTC. This gives the protein CASSLSGDGYTF. The rearrangement links TRBV27 to TRBJ1-2; no definite D call. The CDR3 covers 12 residues. The germline V and J ends were trimmed by 2 bases and 6 bases, with 7 bases remaining between them. Germline V CDR1 and CDR2: MNHEY, SMNVEV (reference sequence).

This clone was found a few times. The chain combines TRBV7-2 with TRBJ2-3; weak D call: TRBD2 (5 bases). Germline V CDR1 and CDR2: SGHTA, FQGNSA. Trimming cost V 3 bases and J 3 bases, with 7 bases left between them. The CDR3 extends over 13 amino acids. CDR3 in DNA: TGTGCCAGCAGCTTGGGCGGGACAGATACGCAGTATTTT. The encoded protein is CASSLGGTDTQYF.

This rearrangement joins TRBV6-5 to TRBJ2-1; 9 bases line up with TRBD1. Germline V CDR1 and CDR2: MNHEY, SVGAGI. V gave up 6 bases and J gave up 4 bases; unmatched junction bases: 7. CDR3 length: 15 residues. CDR3 protein: CASSLQGASYNEQFF. Written as DNA, the CDR3 is TGTGCCAGCAGCCTACAGGGGGCATCGTACAATGAGCAGTTCTTC.

This clone came up a few times. As DNA, the CDR3 is TGTGCCAGCAGTGAACAAGGGGTGCAAAGTGGAAACACCATATATTTT. This translates into CASSEQGVQSGNTIYF. The chain carries TRBV2 and TRBJ1-3, with a tentative D call TRBD1 (5 bases). The CDR3 is made up of 16 amino acids. Germline assignment: CDR1 SNHLY and CDR2 FYNNEI. The V end lost 2 bases, the J end lost 3 bases, and 14 bases lay between the germline ends.

This clone was seen a few times. This sequence joins TRBV5-1 and TRBJ2-2, with TRBD1 identical over 8 bases. CDR1 is SGHRS, CDR2 YFSETQ, per germline. The CDR3 consists of 15 residues. J lost 6 bases, V lost 0 bases, and 4 bases had no gene match. In DNA form, the CDR3 reads TGCGCCAGCAGCTTGGTGGCAGGGGGCGCCGGGGAGCTGTTTTTT. As protein: CASSLVAGGAGELFF.

This clone was counted a few times. The chain combines TRBV30 with TRBJ1-1, with D uncertain. From germline, CDR1 is GTSNPN and CDR2 SVGIG (reference sequence). The CDR3 is 13 amino acids. Trimming stripped 3 bases from V and 1 base from J, with 9 bases between. The CDR3 here is CAWSPGENTEAFF. DNA for the CDR3: TGTGCCTGGAGCCCGGGAGAGAACACTGAAGCTTTCTTT.

The genes are TRBV7-2 and TRBJ1-5, with 11 bases fitting TRBD1. The V gene's germline CDR1 is SGHTA and CDR2 FQGNSA. Trimming removed 5 bases from V and 0 bases from J; junction bases left unmatched: 12. The CDR3 extends over 19 amino acids. The CDR3 here is CASSKSPGTGGYSNQPQHF. Here the CDR3 DNA reads TGTGCCAGCAGCAAAAGTCCTGGGACAGGGGGATATAGCAATCAGCCCCAGCATTTT.